The next 25 T cell receptor beta chains were all read from a single sample in a study of cytomegalovirus exposure and HLA in healthy donors. PCR used 60 Vbeta primers and 13 Jbeta primers. Sequencing used immunoSEQ multiplex PCR; TCRdb keeps in-frame clones, though not all of them. The sample lists roughly 150,000 clones, around 83% occurring once. The sample comprised PBMCs. Receptor source: a man aged 25 to 40 in good health and CMV-seropositive.

This clone was observed once. The chain combines TRBV10-3 with TRBJ2-1; 8 bases fit TRBD1. The CDR3 totals 15 residues. After removal of 6 bases from V and 0 bases from J, the junction contained 4 bases not matched to a gene. The germline V gene has CDR1 ENHRY and CDR2 SYGVKD. The CDR3 here is CAIRGQGSSYNEQFF. As DNA, the CDR3 is TGTGCCATCAGAGGACAGGGAAGCTCCTACAATGAGCAGTTCTTC.

CDR3 sequence reads: CASSPRDRGRGTEAFF. The CDR3 DNA follows: TGCGCCAGCAGCCCTCGGGACAGGGGGAGGGGGACTGAAGCTTTCTTT. V gene TRBV4-3 combines with J gene TRBJ1-1; 11 positions match TRBD1. Trimming took 4 bases from V and 5 from J; bases not matched to a gene: 9. The V gene's germline CDR1 is LGHNA and CDR2 YSLEER. The CDR3 has 16 residues.

This clone came up once. V and J are TRBV7-9 and TRBJ2-3; 8 positions agree with TRBD2. The CDR3 length is 17 residues. Germline CDR1 is SEHNR and CDR2 is FQNEAQ (reference sequence). Germline trimming cut 2 bases from V and 5 bases from J; bases unmatched to any gene: 12. The CDR3 DNA reads as TGTGCCAGCAGCTTATCTACCGGGAGGGATCGAAAAGATACGCAGTATTTT. Protein sequence: CASSLSTGRDRKDTQYF.

The chain employs TRBV2 and TRBJ1-2, with a tentative D call TRBD1 (6 bases). V was trimmed by 7 bases and J by 2 bases, leaving 17 bases between them. The CDR3 is made up of 15 amino acids. Germline V gene sequence: CDR1 SNHLY, CDR2 FYNNEI. The CDR3 DNA sequence: TGTGCCAGCACTTGGGGGCAGGGCCGCAACTATGGCTACACCTTC. Protein sequence: CASTWGQGRNYGYTF.

The rearrangement links TRBV30 to TRBJ2-1; tentatively, D is TRBD2 (6 bases). Deletions cut 3 bases from V and 14 bases from J, with 14 bases between. Germline CDR1 reads GTSNPN; CDR2 reads SVGIG (reference sequence). The CDR3 covers 11 residues. The CDR3 loop is CAWSRGIPKFF. The CDR3, as DNA: TGTGCCTGGAGCCGGGGGATCCCAAAGTTCTTC.

As DNA, the CDR3 is TGTGCCAGCAGCTTAACGGGGACTAGTAATGAGCAGTTCTTC. This sequence encodes CASSLTGTSNEQFF. The chain uses TRBV7-3 and TRBJ2-1, with 8 bases lining up with TRBD2. Germline V lookup: CDR1 SGHTA, CDR2 FQGTGA. The J segment lost 7 bases and the V segment lost 0 bases, leaving 2 bases of the junction unmatched. The CDR3 runs to 14 residues.

This clone was seen once. The chain is built from TRBV7-6 and TRBJ1-1; TRBD1 matches at 9 bases. Trimming at V came to 3 bases and at J to 5 bases, leaving 7 bases not matched to a gene. The CDR3 length is 15 residues. Germline V CDR1 and CDR2: SGHVS, FNYEAQ. Here the CDR3 reads CASSFPDRGGTEAFF. The DNA for the CDR3 is TGTGCCAGCAGCTTCCCGGACAGGGGAGGAACTGAAGCTTTCTTT.

This chain joins TRBV6-4 and TRBJ1-1; possibly TRBD1 for D (5 bases). The CDR3 has 13 amino acids. Trimming left V 2 bases short and J 6 bases short, with 10 bases between. The V gene's germline CDR1 is MRHNA and CDR2 SNTAGT. CDR3 protein: CASSDRRGAEAFF. CDR3 sequence (DNA): TGTGCCAGCAGTGACAGAAGGGGCGCTGAAGCTTTCTTT.

The chain has TRBV5-6 and TRBJ2-2; 8 bases align to TRBD1. V lost 1 base to trimming and J lost 3 bases; unmatched junction nucleotides: 8. Per the germline V gene, CDR1 is SGHDT and CDR2 is YYEEEE. The CDR3 runs to 17 residues. CDR3 region: CASSLQGAKRDTGELFF. For the CDR3, the DNA is TGTGCCAGCAGCTTGCAGGGGGCGAAAAGGGACACCGGGGAGCTGTTTTTT.

This chain uses TRBV7-3 with TRBJ1-1; no clear D gene. The CDR3 extends over 13 amino acids. V was clipped by 4 bases and J by 8 bases, with 14 bases between them. Per the germline V gene, CDR1 is SGHTA and CDR2 is FQGTGA. CDR3 region: CASSSQGGEEAFF. CDR3 nucleotide sequence: TGTGCCAGCAGCTCCCAAGGCGGTGAAGAAGCTTTCTTT.

The rearrangement joins TRBV14 to TRBJ2-1, with 8 bases that match TRBD1. Trimming removed 0 bases from V and 3 bases from J; junction bases left unmatched: 4. CDR3 size: 16 residues. Germline V gives CDR1 SGHDN, CDR2 FVKESK. CDR3 sequence: CASSQEVGTGYNEQFF. Here the CDR3 DNA reads TGTGCCAGCAGCCAAGAGGTCGGGACAGGCTACAATGAGCAGTTCTTC.

V and J are TRBV19 and TRBJ2-5; TRBD2 might be the D (7 bases). This CDR3 has 16 amino acids. The ends were cut back, 7 bases at V and 3 bases at J, with 21 bases in the middle. CDR1 is LNHDA, CDR2 SQIVND, per germline (reference sequence). CDR3 nucleotide sequence: TGTGCCAGTATGTCCCCAGGGGAGGGAGAAAAAGAGACCCAGTACTTC. It is translated as CASMSPGEGEKETQYF.

This chain links TRBV7-3 with TRBJ2-3, with TRBD2 as a possible D gene (5 bases). The CDR3 loop spans 14 amino acids. With 1 base removed from V and 6 bases from J, the gap between germline ends came to 11 bases. Germline CDR1 is SGHTA and CDR2 is FQGTGA. CDR3 protein: CASSLSRGTDTQYF. The CDR3 DNA follows: TGTGCCAGCAGCTTAAGTCGGGGAACCGATACGCAGTATTTT.

The chain recombines TRBV6-5 with TRBJ2-5; TRBD2 aligns across 8 bases. Germline values: CDR1 MNHEY, CDR2 SVGAGI. This CDR3 region has 14 residues. Losses at the gene ends were 5 bases for V and 3 bases for J; bases not matched to a gene: 5. The DNA for the CDR3 is TGTGCCAGCAGTGCCCAACTAGCGGAAGAGACCCAGTACTTC. It encodes CASSAQLAEETQYF.

The chain carries TRBV6-6 and TRBJ2-4, with D uncertain. CDR3 length: 11 amino acids. Deletions cut 8 bases from V and 4 bases from J, with 6 bases between. Germline V CDR1 and CDR2: MNHNY, SVGAGI (reference sequence). CDR3 residues: CASGQKNIQYF. CDR3 in DNA: TGTGCCAGCGGGCAAAAAAACATTCAGTACTTC.

The chain couples TRBV11-2 to TRBJ2-3; D may be TRBD2 (6 bases). The CDR3 consists of 15 residues. V lost 5 bases and J lost 5, with 17 bases in between. Germline V CDR1 and CDR2: SGHAT, FQNNGV. CDR3 sequence (DNA): TGTGCCAGCAGCGCGACTACCCGGAGGGGAGATACGCAGTATTTT. Its protein product is CASSATTRRGDTQYF.

This clone was seen just once. The J gene is TRBJ1-2, the V gene TRBV7-2; 10 nucleotides line up with TRBD1. J lost 5 bases, V lost 3 bases, and 3 bases had no gene match. The CDR3 length is 14 residues. Germline loops: CDR1 SGHTA, CDR2 FQGNSA. The CDR3 nucleotides read TGTGCCAGCAGCTTCAGACAGGGGGCGTATGGCTACACCTTC. Residues: CASSFRQGAYGYTF.

The rearrangement joins TRBV6-5 to TRBJ2-3; TRBD2 is a possible D gene (6 bases). CDR1 is MNHEY and CDR2 is SVGAGI in the germline V gene. Trimming took off 5 bases at V and 2 bases at J, with 11 bases between the two ends. The CDR3 contains 14 residues. The CDR3 reads CASSSGRYTDTQYF. The CDR3 DNA sequence: TGTGCCAGCAGTAGCGGGCGTTACACAGATACGCAGTATTTT.

CDR3 residues: CSARWGDGYTF. As DNA, the CDR3 is TGCAGTGCCCGTTGGGGGGATGGCTACACCTTC. V and J are TRBV20-1 and TRBJ1-2, with a tentative D call TRBD1 (5 bases). Germline CDR1 is DFQATT and CDR2 is SNEGSKA (reference sequence). The V end was cut by 6 bases, the J end by 6 bases, with 11 bases between. CDR3 length: 11 residues.

The J gene is TRBJ2-1, the V gene TRBV7-2; D is uncertain. This CDR3 has 12 residues. CDR1 and CDR2 (germline): SGHTA, FQGNSA. The V and J ends lost 8 bases and 8 bases respectively, with 13 bases between them. The CDR3, as DNA: TGTGCCAGCGGTCAATTTAGCTATGAGCAGTTCTTC. Protein product: CASGQFSYEQFF.

This clone is a singleton in its sample. The chain combines TRBV5-6 with TRBJ1-3; D not resolved. CDR1 and CDR2 (germline): SGHDT, YYEEEE. V lost 5 bases, J lost 2 bases, and 14 bases lay in between. The length of the CDR3 is 15 residues. In DNA, the CDR3 is TGTGCCAGCAGACCCTCCGGAGAGGCTGGAAACACCATATATTTT. Its translation: CASRPSGEAGNTIYF. The complete variable domain, with remaining parts taken from reference TRBV5-6 and TRBJ1-3, reads DAGVTQSPTHLIKTRGQQVTLRCSPKSGHDTVSWYQQALGQGPQFIFQYYEEEERQRGNFPDRFSGHQFPNYSSELNVNALLLGDSALYLCASRPSGEAGNTIYFGEGSWLTVV.

A word on this clone: The sample carries other DNA sequences with the same CDR3. The J gene is TRBJ1-2, the V gene TRBV18; a weak D match, TRBD1 (5 bases). Between the trimmed V and J ends, which lost 6 bases and 2 bases, there was a span of 10 bases. Germline lookup yields CDR1 KGHSH and CDR2 LQKENI. This CDR3 region has 13 residues. The CDR3 sequence: CASSPDSNYGYTF. The CDR3 DNA reads TGTGCCAGCTCGCCCGACAGCAACTATGGCTACACCTTC.

This rearrangement joins TRBV4-3 to TRBJ2-7, with 9 bases identical to TRBD2. Germline loops: CDR1 LGHNA, CDR2 YSLEER. J lost 1 base, V lost 1 base, and 2 bases had no gene match. The CDR3 has 15 residues. CDR3 sequence: CASSQASGVSYEQYF. CDR3 coding DNA: TGCGCCAGCAGCCAAGCTAGCGGGGTATCCTACGAGCAGTACTTC.

The V and J genes are TRBV18 and TRBJ2-5; D is ambiguous. CDR3 length: 14 residues. V shed 0 bases and J shed 1 base, with 6 bases lying between them. CDR1 is KGHSH and CDR2 is LQKENI in the germline V gene. CDR3 DNA sequence: TGTGCCAGCTCACCACCGGCCCTCCAAGAGACCCAGTACTTC. As protein: CASSPPALQETQYF. Supplemented by reference TRBV18 and TRBJ2-5, the full variable domain reads NAGVMQNPRHLVRRRGQEARLRCSPMKGHSHVYWYRQLPEEGLKFMVYLQKENIIDESGMPKERFSAEFPKEGPSILRIQQVVRGDSAAYFCASSPPALQETQYFGPGTRLLVL.

The chain is built from TRBV7-9 and TRBJ1-3; D not certain. V was cut by 2 bases and J by 2 bases, with 7 bases left in between. Germline V gene data show CDR1 as SEHNR and CDR2 as FQNEAQ (reference sequence). This CDR3 is 14 amino acids long. The CDR3 DNA reads TGTGCCAGCAGCTTAACGGGGACTGGAAACACCATATATTTT. This translates into CASSLTGTGNTIYF.